A single sample is the source of the 19 T cell receptor beta chains below, sequenced in a study of cytomegalovirus exposure and HLA in healthy donors. The PCR contained 60 Vbeta and 13 Jbeta primers. The repertoire was sequenced with immunoSEQ multiplex PCR; TCRdb's copy has only in-frame clones and lacks some. The sample holds 150,000 to 200,000 clones; around two thirds are singletons and the top ten take over 1.2%. Specimen: PBMCs. The source of these receptors is a man between 45 and 60 years old in good health and CMV-seronegative.

The rearrangement uses TRBV14 and TRBJ1-1; a possible D gene is TRBD1 (6 bases). Germline V gene data show CDR1 as SGHDN and CDR2 as FVKESK. The CDR3 sequence is 15 residues long. The germline V and J ends were trimmed by 7 bases and 4 bases, with 19 bases remaining between them. The CDR3 loop reads CASNLGRGLSTEAFF. DNA of the CDR3: TGTGCCAGCAATCTGGGCAGGGGTCTTTCCACTGAAGCTTTCTTT.

This chain links TRBV7-2 with TRBJ1-5; D not certain. CDR1 is SGHTA and CDR2 is FQGNSA in the germline V gene. The ends were cut back, 0 bases at V and 9 bases at J, with 12 bases in the middle. The CDR3 has 14 amino acids. The CDR3 nucleotides read TGTGCCAGCAGCTTAGCGTTTCGCGAGGGGCCCCAGCATTTT. The encoded protein is CASSLAFREGPQHF.

V and J are TRBV28 and TRBJ1-5; tentative D call: TRBD1 (5 bases). V lost 6 bases and J 0 bases, leaving 15 bases between the germline ends. The CDR3 loop spans 16 amino acids. CDR1 and CDR2 (germline): MDHEN, SYDVKM. CDR3 in DNA: TGTGCCAGCAGCCCGTTAGGGGTTATTAGCAATCAGCCCCAGCATTTT. Its translation: CASSPLGVISNQPQHF.

The genes are TRBV5-8 and TRBJ1-2; no reliable D call. The CDR3 sequence is 13 residues long. V lost 6 bases, J lost 8 bases, and 17 bases lay in between. The germline CDR1 and CDR2 sequences are SGHTS and YDEGEE. CDR3: CASTSGQTIGYTF. The DNA for the CDR3 is TGTGCCAGCACCTCTGGCCAGACTATAGGCTACACCTTC.

This clone was seen a single time. The V call is TRBV6-1, the J call TRBJ1-2; the match to TRBD1 covers 8 bases. Germline V gene data show CDR1 as MNHNS and CDR2 as SASEGT. The J segment lost 6 bases and the V segment lost 6 bases, leaving 6 bases of the junction unmatched. The CDR3 covers 13 residues. The DNA of the CDR3 is TGTGCCAGCAGACTGACAGGGGAGAATGGCTACACCTTC. It yields the protein CASRLTGENGYTF.

The chain is built from TRBV10-1 and TRBJ1-3, with 9 bases matching TRBD1. Germline CDR1 and CDR2: WNHNN and SYGVQD (reference sequence). Losses at the gene ends were 5 bases for V and 0 bases for J; bases not matched to a gene: 5. The CDR3 sequence is 16 residues long. The CDR3 DNA reads as TGCGCCAGCAGTCCAGGGACAGGGAGCTCTGGAAACACCATATATTTT. Translation gives CASSPGTGSSGNTIYF.

This clone appeared a single time. J is TRBJ1-4 and V is TRBV5-1; weak D call: TRBD1 (5 bases). The CDR3 is 16 residues long. The germline V gene encodes CDR1 SGHRS and CDR2 YFSETQ. V was clipped by 2 bases and J by 1 base, with 12 bases between them. The CDR3: CASSLTAGGTNEKLFF. For the CDR3, the DNA is TGCGCCAGCAGCTTAACCGCGGGGGGAACTAATGAAAAACTGTTTTTT.

This clone was detected a few times. This chain uses TRBV7-9 with TRBJ1-4; no reliable D call. CDR1 SEHNR and CDR2 FQNEAQ come from the germline V gene (reference sequence). The CDR3 is 14 residues long. Trimming removed 3 bases at V and 8 bases at J, with 13 bases between. The CDR3 DNA sequence: TGTGCCAGCAGCTTCGGGTCGATGCGGGAAAAACTGTTTTTT. Amino acids: CASSFGSMREKLFF.

This clone appeared a few times. This chain joins TRBV7-9 and TRBJ1-6; TRBD1 matches 10 bases. Germline V CDR1 and CDR2: SEHNR, FQNEAQ (reference sequence). The CDR3 contains 15 residues. The junction had 7 bases not matched to a gene; V was cut back by 9 bases and J by 5 bases. The CDR3 DNA follows: TGTGCCAGTTCAGAGACAGGGGGCAATAATTCACCCCTCCACTTT. Its translation is CASSETGGNNSPLHF.

This clone occurred a few times. The genes are TRBV15 and TRBJ2-7; 9 nucleotides match TRBD2. This CDR3 contains 17 residues. Trimming cost V 0 bases and J 6 bases; bases outside gene matches: 12. Germline CDR1 is LNHNV and CDR2 is YYDKDF (reference sequence). CDR3 bases: TGTGCCACCAGCAGAGATGTGTTCGCGGGGGGGGGAGTCGAGCAGTACTTC. Amino acid sequence: CATSRDVFAGGGVEQYF.

The V gene is TRBV18, the J gene TRBJ2-2; D ambiguous. The CDR3 sequence is 14 residues long. From germline, CDR1 is KGHSH and CDR2 LQKENI. Trimming took 5 bases from V and 7 from J, leaving 14 bases between them. The CDR3 sequence: CASSNYMADGELFF. CDR3 nucleotide sequence: TGTGCCAGCTCAAATTACATGGCGGACGGGGAGCTGTTTTTT.

This chain links TRBV7-9 with TRBJ2-1; 9 bases map to TRBD1. V was pared by 6 bases and J by 0 bases, with 3 bases of the junction left unmatched. This CDR3 comprises 15 residues. CDR1 is SEHNR and CDR2 is FQNEAQ in the germline V gene (reference sequence). The DNA of the CDR3 is TGTGCCAGCAGGCAGGACAGGGGCTCCTACAATGAGCAGTTCTTC. Its protein product is CASRQDRGSYNEQFF.

This chain links TRBV6-6 with TRBJ2-5, with TRBD2 matching over 9 bases. The trim removed 0 bases at V and 2 bases at J, leaving 4 bases unmatched. This CDR3 is built from 16 residues. Germline V CDR1 and CDR2: MNHNY, SVGAGI (reference sequence). The CDR3 DNA is TGTGCCAGCAGTTACTCGCGGGGGGGCCGTCAAGAGACCCAGTACTTC. Translating it yields CASSYSRGGRQETQYF.

The J gene is TRBJ1-1, the V gene TRBV18; 8 nucleotides agree with TRBD1. CDR1 KGHSH and CDR2 LQKENI come from the germline V gene. The CDR3 has 12 amino acids. Trimming cost V 6 bases and J 7 bases; bases outside gene matches: 4. CDR3 nucleotides: TGTGCCAGCTCCCGGGACAGGAATGAAGCTTTCTTT. Residues: CASSRDRNEAFF.

The chain carries TRBV19 and TRBJ2-1, with 7 nucleotides matching TRBD1. The CDR3 covers 17 residues. J gave up 0 bases and V 5 bases, and 10 bases lay outside the gene matches. Germline V gives CDR1 LNHDA, CDR2 SQIVND (reference sequence). CDR3 DNA: TGTGCCAGTAGTTCTAGACCGGACAGGAGCTCCTACAATGAGCAGTTCTTC. Encoded protein: CASSSRPDRSSYNEQFF.

V is TRBV19 and J is TRBJ2-7; 8 nucleotides agree with TRBD1. This CDR3 contains 14 residues. With V trimmed by 5 bases and J by 3 bases, 6 bases remained unmatched. The germline gives CDR1 LNHDA, CDR2 SQIVND (reference sequence). DNA for the CDR3: TGTGCCAGTAGTCCGCGGACAGGGAGCTACGAGCAGTACTTC. Its protein is CASSPRTGSYEQYF.

The chain couples TRBV4-1 to TRBJ2-7, with D tentatively TRBD2 (5 bases). Germline-derived CDR1 and CDR2 are MGHRA and YSYEKL. There are 13 residues in the CDR3. Trimming removed 0 bases from V and 7 bases from J, with 10 bases in between. CDR3 bases: TGCGCCAGCAGCCAAGATACGGGGTGGGAGCAGTACTTC. Translation gives CASSQDTGWEQYF.

The gene calls are TRBV7-9 and TRBJ1-5; D perhaps matches TRBD1 (5 bases). The V gene lost 3 bases and the J gene lost 4 bases, with 19 bases spanning the gap. This CDR3 spans 17 amino acids. The germline CDR1 and CDR2 sequences are SEHNR and FQNEAQ (reference sequence). The CDR3 nucleotides read TGTGCCAGCAGCTTTTCCGTAGCCCAGGGTCTGAATCAGCCCCAGCATTTT. This gives the protein CASSFSVAQGLNQPQHF.

This clone has more than one count but fewer than ten. The genes are TRBV11-2 and TRBJ2-7; D possibly corresponds to TRBD2 (6 bases). From germline, CDR1 is SGHAT and CDR2 FQNNGV. The CDR3 sequence is 14 residues long. V lost 4 bases, J lost 2 bases, and 12 bases lay in between. CDR3 sequence reads: CASSSRAGTYEQYF. The CDR3 DNA reads as TGTGCCAGCAGCTCCCGGGCGGGGACCTACGAGCAGTACTTC.